Sequencing of this T cell receptor (beta chain) was carried out in a study of response to subunit inactivated influenza vaccine. Whole-study findings and limits: A suggestion made by the authors is that each seasonal influenza vaccination recruits few new T cells.

This clonotype was seen only a few times. Its antigen is not identified. Each CDR3 protein gets one entry after TCRdb re-called the RT-PCR reads with MiXCR. The profile shows approximately 230,000 distinct CDR3 sequences, 12% of them singletons. The CDR3 has 15 residues. Trimming removed 7 bases from V and 8 bases from J; junction bases left unmatched: 8. The chain joins TRBV12-3 or TRBV12-4 to TRBJ2-1; 13 bases map to TRBD2. The TCR sequence derives from a man aged 45-60 years who received an inactivated influenza vaccine. The sequencing here drew on non-naive T cells sorted from PBMCs, taken around 14 days before vaccination. CDR3 sequence (DNA): TGTGCCAGCATTCAAGGGACTAGCGGGATCTATGAGCAGTTCTTC. Its translation is CASIQGTSGIYEQFF.